Sequencing of this T cell receptor (beta chain) was carried out in a study of CD8 T cells in cerebrospinal fluid in Alzheimer's disease. According to its frequency, this clonotype is medium-sized. TCRdb processed the 10x single-cell sequencing reads again and assigns one entry to each CDR3 protein, with no DNA. The table lists about 1,000 distinct CDR3 sequences. Germline CDR1 reads SGHAT; CDR2 reads FQNNGV. This CDR3 contains 17 residues. The source material was cerebrospinal fluid. The gene calls are TRBV11-2 and TRBJ2-1; the TCRdb call, TRBD1, lacks DNA for checking. The clonotype comes from a human donor in good health. CDR3 residues: CASSFMGGASSYNEQFF.